This TCR beta chain was profiled in a study of blood T cell repertoires in COVID-19. V was clipped by 2 bases and J by 0 bases, with 5 bases between them. The CDR3 sequence is 13 residues long. The germline gives CDR1 GTSNPN, CDR2 SVGIG (reference sequence). Produced via immunoSEQ multiplex PCR; TCRdb's table is partial and in-frame only. In the table there are some 250,000 clones, 65% to 85% of which are singletons. J is TRBJ1-3 and V is TRBV30; a weak D match, TRBD1 (5 bases). The material sequenced was peripheral blood. The TCR was taken from a woman at least 80 years old with acute or convalescent COVID-19. This chain's CDR3 is CAWSQGSGNTIYF. CDR3 sequence (DNA): TGTGCCTGGAGTCAGGGCTCTGGAAACACCATATATTTT.